This TCR beta chain was recovered during a study of post-analysis software for immune sequencing data. Findings of the study overall: Controls' normalized Chao1 diversity significantly exceeded that of multiple sclerosis patients. In patients, TRBV5-6, TRBV5-1 and TRBV20-1 belonged to roughly five TRBV segments found more frequently than in controls. Those samples that were prepared in the same batch co-clustered strongly by F measure.

Included in the TCR beta cDNA libraries were unique molecular identifiers. TCRdb re-analysed the PCR reads in MiXCR, keeping a single row per CDR3 protein. The data contain about 540,000 distinct CDR3 sequences, 30% to 40% of them seen just once; the ten biggest clones take up 4.5% to 7.5%. This clonotype is hyperexpanded. Its cognate antigen is unknown. This CDR3 spans 14 amino acids. V shed 5 bases and J shed 2 bases, with 11 bases lying between them. The sample comprised blood. This chain connects TRBV12-3 or TRBV12-4 to TRBJ2-3, with no clear D. The TCR sequence derives from a girl aged 2-17 years with multiple sclerosis. CDR3 residues: CASSPTVTTDTQYF. DNA of the CDR3: TGTGCCAGCAGTCCCACAGTTACCACAGATACGCAGTATTTT.